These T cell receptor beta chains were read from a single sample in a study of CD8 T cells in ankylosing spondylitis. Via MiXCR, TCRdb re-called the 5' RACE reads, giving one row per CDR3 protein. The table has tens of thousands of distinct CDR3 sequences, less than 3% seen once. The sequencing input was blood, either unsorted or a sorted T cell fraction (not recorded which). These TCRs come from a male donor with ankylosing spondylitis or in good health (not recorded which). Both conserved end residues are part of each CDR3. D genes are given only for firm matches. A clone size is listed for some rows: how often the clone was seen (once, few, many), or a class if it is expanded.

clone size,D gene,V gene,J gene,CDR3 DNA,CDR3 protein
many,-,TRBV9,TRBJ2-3,TGTGCCAGCAGCGTAGCTCAAGGTCCAGATACGCAGTATTTT,CASSVAQGPDTQYF
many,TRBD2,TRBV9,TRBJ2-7,TGTGCCAGCAGCGACGGACTAGCGGACTACGAGCAGTACTTC,CASSDGLADYEQYF
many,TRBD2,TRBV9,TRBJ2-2,TGTGCCAGCAGCGTAGAGAGCTGGCGGGAGTCGTCCGGGGAGCTGTTTTTT,CASSVESWRESSGELFF
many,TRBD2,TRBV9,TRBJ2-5,TGTGCCAGCAGCAAATCGGTCGGGAGGGGGACCCAGTACTTC,CASSKSVGRGTQYF
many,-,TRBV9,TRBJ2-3,TGTGCCAGCAGCGTAGGCCTTGGACTGGGAGATACGCAGTATTTT,CASSVGLGLGDTQYF
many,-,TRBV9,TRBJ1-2,TGTGCCAGCAGCGTAGAATTGGAGTATGGCTACACCTTC,CASSVELEYGYTF
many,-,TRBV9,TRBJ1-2,TGTGCCAGCAGCGTAGCTCCAGGGAGGAACTATGGCTACACCTTC,CASSVAPGRNYGYTF
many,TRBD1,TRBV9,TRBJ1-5,TGTGCCAGCAGCGTGGGACAGGGAAGCCAGCCCCAGCATTTT,CASSVGQGSQPQHF
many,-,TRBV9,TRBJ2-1,TGTGCCAGCAGCGTAGATTCCCGGACTATCAATGAGCAGTTCTTC,CASSVDSRTINEQFF
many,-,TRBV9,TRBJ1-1,TGTGCCAGCAGTACGGAGCCATTGAACACTGAAGCTTTCTTT,CASSTEPLNTEAFF
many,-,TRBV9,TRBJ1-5,TGTGCCAGCAGCCCCCGGTGGGACGGAGTCCAGCATTTT,CASSPRWDGVQHF
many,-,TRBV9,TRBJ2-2,TGTGCCAGCAGCGGCGAGAACACCGGGGAGCTGTTTTTT,CASSGENTGELFF
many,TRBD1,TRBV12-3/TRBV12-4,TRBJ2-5,TGTGCGACCCCCCAAGGGGGCCCCGCCGGCGGAGAGACCCAGTACTTC,CATPQGGPAGGETQYF
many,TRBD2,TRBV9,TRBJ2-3,TGTGCCAGCAGCCGCCTGAGCGGGGGTAGCACAGATACGCAGTATTTT,CASSRLSGGSTDTQYF
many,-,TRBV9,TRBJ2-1,TGTGCCAGCAGCGTAGAATACAATGAGCAGTTCTTC,CASSVEYNEQFF
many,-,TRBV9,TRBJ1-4,TGTGCCAGCAGCACCCGTCCTGGATCAACTAATGAAAAACTGTTTTTT,CASSTRPGSTNEKLFF
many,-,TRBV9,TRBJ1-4,TGTGCCAGCAGCGGGGGGAGACGTGAAAAACTGTTTTTT,CASSGGRREKLFF
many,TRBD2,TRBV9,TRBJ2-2,TGTGCCAGCAGCCTAGGACTAGCGGGAGGGATCGGGGAGCTGTTTTTT,CASSLGLAGGIGELFF
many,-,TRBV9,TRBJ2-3,TGTGCCAGCAGCCCTCCCCCGACCTTTACAGATACGCAGTATTTT,CASSPPPTFTDTQYF
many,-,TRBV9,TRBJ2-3,TGTGCCAGCAGCGTAGTTGGGGCGGCTAGCACAGATACGCAGTATTTT,CASSVVGAASTDTQYF
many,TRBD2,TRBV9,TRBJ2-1,TGTGCCAGCAGCGTAGACATAGCGGGAGACCTCTCCTACAATGAGCAGTTCTTC,CASSVDIAGDLSYNEQFF
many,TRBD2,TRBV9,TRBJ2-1,TGTGCCAGCAGCGTAGGTAGTAGCGGGCCTTACAATGAGCAGTTCTTC,CASSVGSSGPYNEQFF
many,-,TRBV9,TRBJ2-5,TGTGCCAGCAGCGTCGAGGGTCGTAGAGGAGAGACCCAGTACTTC,CASSVEGRRGETQYF
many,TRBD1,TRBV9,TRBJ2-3,TGTGCCAGCAGCCGTACAGGGGATGTCAGCACAGATACGCAGTATTTT,CASSRTGDVSTDTQYF
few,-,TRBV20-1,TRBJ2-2,TGCAGTGCTAGAGTTGCTCCACACCCCGGGGAGCTGTTTTTT,CSARVAPHPGELFF
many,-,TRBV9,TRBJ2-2,TGTGCCAGCAGCCCCGGCGGGCATATCACCGGGGAGCTGTTTTTT,CASSPGGHITGELFF
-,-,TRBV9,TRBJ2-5,TGTGCCAGCAGCGGTCGCGAAACGGGCCGGGTCGACCAAGAGACCCAGTACTTC,CASSGRETGRVDQETQYF
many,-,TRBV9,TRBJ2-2,TGTGCCAGCAGCGAGGGTGGTTCGAACACCGGGGAGCTGTTTTTT,CASSEGGSNTGELFF
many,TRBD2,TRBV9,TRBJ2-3,TGTGCCAGCAGCGTAGCAGCTAGCGGATCCACAGATACGCAGTATTTT,CASSVAASGSTDTQYF
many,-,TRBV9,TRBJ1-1,TGTGCCAGCAGCCAAGTGGGGGTTTTTCGCACTGAAGCTTTCTTT,CASSQVGVFRTEAFF
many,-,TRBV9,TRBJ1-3,TGTGCCAGCAGCGTAGGGCAGCAGGCTGGAAACACCATATATTTT,CASSVGQQAGNTIYF
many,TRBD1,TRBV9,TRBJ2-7,TGTGCCAGCAGCATGGGACAGGCGGTATCCTACGAGCAGTACTTC,CASSMGQAVSYEQYF
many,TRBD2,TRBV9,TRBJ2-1,TGTGCCAGCAGCTTGGGGCGACTAGCGGGAGATCATGAGCAGTTCTTC,CASSLGRLAGDHEQFF
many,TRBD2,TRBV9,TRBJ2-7,TGTGCCAGCAGCGTAGGAACTAGCGGGATCGGGGAGCAGTACTTC,CASSVGTSGIGEQYF
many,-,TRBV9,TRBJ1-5,TGTGCCAGCAGCGTAGGAGGTAGGGGGTATCAGCCCCAGCATTTT,CASSVGGRGYQPQHF
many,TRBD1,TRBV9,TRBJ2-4,TGTGCCAGCAGCGTAGGGGGTCGGACAGGAGCCCTAGCCAAAAACATTCAGTACTTC,CASSVGGRTGALAKNIQYF
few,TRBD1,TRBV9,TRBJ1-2,TGTGCCAGCAGCGTAGGACGGGACAGGGTAGGCGGCTACACCTTC,CASSVGRDRVGGYTF
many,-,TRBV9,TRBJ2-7,TGTGCCAGCACCAAAACGGCCGGATCCTCCTACGAGCAGTACTTC,CASTKTAGSSYEQYF
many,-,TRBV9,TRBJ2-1,TGTGCCAGCAGCGTAGTGACAGGAGACAGAAATGAGCAGTTCTTC,CASSVVTGDRNEQFF
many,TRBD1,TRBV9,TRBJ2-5,TGTGCCAGCAGCGAGGGGGCCGAGGAGACCCAGTACTTC,CASSEGAEETQYF
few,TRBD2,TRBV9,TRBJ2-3,TGTGCCAGCAGCGTAGACCTAGCGGGAGGCACAGATACGCAGTATTTT,CASSVDLAGGTDTQYF
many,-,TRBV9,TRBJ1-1,TGTGCCAGCAGCGCTCAGTTGGGGGCGAACACTGAAGCTTTCTTT,CASSAQLGANTEAFF
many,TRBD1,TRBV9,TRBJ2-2,TGTGCCAGCAGCGTAGTCCAGGGGGCGGGGGAGCTGTTTTTT,CASSVVQGAGELFF